The 24 T cell receptor beta chains listed next were all sequenced from one sample in a study of blood T cell repertoires in COVID-19. The table came from immunoSEQ multiplex PCR; TCRdb's copy has only in-frame clones and leaves some out. Of about 59,000 clones in the sample, around 85% were seen once. Input material: peripheral blood. These receptors all come from a human donor in a cohort sampled during active COVID-19.

This rearrangement joins TRBV12-3 or TRBV12-4 to TRBJ2-1; TRBD1 is a possible D gene (5 bases). V lost 4 bases and J lost 8, with 12 bases in between. The CDR3 has 13 amino acids. As DNA, the CDR3 is TGTGCCAGCAGTTCTTGGCAGGGCGATGAGCAGTTCTTC. Protein product: CASSSWQGDEQFF.

The table lists this clone with a count of one. The rearrangement uses TRBV7-2 and TRBJ2-5, with D perhaps matching TRBD2 (6 bases). Germline CDR1 and CDR2: SGHTA and FQGNSA. This CDR3 is built from 14 residues. V was cut by 2 bases and J by 1 base, with 8 bases left in between. In DNA form, the CDR3 reads TGTGCCAGCAGCTTAATGGGGGGCCAAGAGACCCAGTACTTC. Translating gives CASSLMGGQETQYF.

The chain is built from TRBV9 and TRBJ1-5; perhaps TRBD1 as D (5 bases). The CDR3 consists of 15 residues. Trimming shortened V by 0 bases and J by 1 base, and 8 bases separated the two germline ends. CDR1 is SGDLS, CDR2 YYNGEE, per germline. CDR3 in amino acids: CASSVGGQSNQPQHF. DNA for the CDR3: TGTGCCAGCAGCGTAGGGGGCCAGAGCAATCAGCCCCAGCATTTT. Filled out from reference TRBV9 and TRBJ1-5, the complete variable domain reads DSGVTQTPKHLITATGQRVTLRCSPRSGDLSVYWYQQSLDQGLQFLIQYYNGEERAKGNILERFSAQQFPDLHSELNLSSLELGDSALYFCASSVGGQSNQPQHFGDGTRLSIL.

The J gene is TRBJ2-2, the V gene TRBV4-1, with D perhaps TRBD1 (5 bases). Germline assignment: CDR1 MGHRA and CDR2 YSYEKL. The germline V and J ends were trimmed by 4 bases and 0 bases, with 9 bases remaining between them. This CDR3 region has 15 residues. As DNA, the CDR3 is TGCGCCAGCAGCCTACAGGAATCGAACACCGGGGAGCTGTTTTTT. Protein sequence: CASSLQESNTGELFF.

The chain employs TRBV4-3 and TRBJ1-4; the D is unclear. Trimming shortened V by 0 bases and J by 0 bases, and 14 bases separated the two germline ends. Germline CDR1 reads LGHNA; CDR2 reads YSLEER. This CDR3 comprises 18 residues. DNA of the CDR3: TGCGCCAGCAGCCAAGACCCCCCGGGGTCAGCAACTAATGAAAAACTGTTTTTT. Amino acids: CASSQDPPGSATNEKLFF.

This chain connects TRBV27 to TRBJ1-4; D call uncertain. The CDR3 contains 14 residues. The germline V gene encodes CDR1 MNHEY and CDR2 SMNVEV (reference sequence). Trimming took off 5 bases at V and 5 bases at J, with 12 bases between the two ends. The DNA for the CDR3 is TGTGCCAGCAGTCGCCTAGGCGAGAATGAAAAACTGTTTTTT. This gives the protein CASSRLGENEKLFF.

The CDR3 DNA sequence: TGTGCCAGCAGTTCCCGACAGGCAGGTGGCTACACCTTC. Its protein product is CASSSRQAGGYTF. The V call is TRBV6-5, the J call TRBJ1-2; maybe TRBD1 (6 bases). The CDR3 is made up of 13 amino acids. From germline, CDR1 is MNHEY and CDR2 SVGAGI. Trimming took 4 bases from V and 7 from J, leaving 13 bases between them.

The chain recombines TRBV25-1 with TRBJ2-5; tentatively, D is TRBD1 (6 bases). Trimming removed 3 bases from V and 0 bases from J, with 11 bases in between. Germline V gives CDR1 MGHDK, CDR2 SYGVNS. The CDR3 covers 15 residues. CDR3 sequence (DNA): TGTGCCAGCAGTGAGGACAGAGCCTACCAAGAGACCCAGTACTTC. Translating it yields CASSEDRAYQETQYF.

This clone was detected once. The chain joins TRBV6-6 to TRBJ2-5; TRBD1 agrees at 7 bases. The germline V gene has CDR1 MNHNY and CDR2 SVGAGI (reference sequence). The CDR3 runs 15 residues. The junction had 5 bases not matched to a gene; V was cut back by 0 bases and J by 4 bases. CDR3 in DNA: TGTGCCAGCAGTTACTCTTTAGGGGGCTCAGAGACCCAGTACTTC. As protein: CASSYSLGGSETQYF.

This chain uses TRBV7-9 with TRBJ1-5; 9 nucleotides match TRBD1. The CDR3 runs 15 residues. CDR1 is SEHNR, CDR2 FQNEAQ, per germline (reference sequence). Trimming at V came to 5 bases and at J to 1 base, leaving 3 bases not matched to a gene. The CDR3 spells CASSPQGASNQPQHF. The CDR3 region has the DNA TGTGCCAGCAGCCCACAGGGGGCAAGCAATCAGCCCCAGCATTTT.

The rearrangement joins TRBV5-1 to TRBJ2-5; 8 positions agree with TRBD1. The trim removed 4 bases at V and 0 bases at J, leaving 5 bases unmatched. Germline V lookup: CDR1 SGHRS, CDR2 YFSETQ. The CDR3 contains 15 residues. CDR3 nucleotides: TGCGCCAGCAGCAACCGACAGGGGTACCAAGAGACCCAGTACTTC. Amino acid sequence: CASSNRQGYQETQYF.

The chain links TRBV2 to TRBJ2-5; 10 bases align to TRBD1. Germline CDR1 reads SNHLY; CDR2 reads FYNNEI. The CDR3 runs to 16 residues. After removal of 6 bases from V and 6 bases from J, the junction contained 13 bases not matched to a gene. Here the CDR3 DNA reads TGTGCCAGCAGGACCGGGACAGGGGTCGACTGGAAGACCCAGTACTTC. The encoded protein is CASRTGTGVDWKTQYF.

The sample holds many counts of this clone. The chain couples TRBV10-2 to TRBJ2-2, with TRBD1 matching over 9 bases. The CDR3 has 14 amino acids. The junction had 4 bases not matched to a gene; V was cut back by 6 bases and J by 5 bases. From germline, CDR1 is WSHSY and CDR2 SAAADI. The CDR3 DNA follows: TGCGCCAGCAGAGGACAGGGGAGTACCGGGGAGCTGTTTTTT. Amino acids: CASRGQGSTGELFF.

The chain combines TRBV16 with TRBJ2-2; D call uncertain. The CDR3 spans 13 residues. The germline V gene encodes CDR1 KGHSY and CDR2 FQNENV. Trimming stripped 4 bases from V and 6 bases from J, with 9 bases between. The CDR3 loop reads CASSPSRPGELFF. DNA of the CDR3: TGTGCCAGCAGCCCGTCCAGGCCCGGGGAGCTGTTTTTT.

This clone appeared once. This chain joins TRBV4-3 and TRBJ2-2; tentative D call: TRBD2 (7 bases). The germline V gene has CDR1 LGHNA and CDR2 YSLEER. V dropped 4 bases and J dropped 5 bases, with 23 bases sitting between them. CDR3 size: 18 residues. The CDR3 region has the DNA TGCGCCAGCAGCCTTAATGGCCCGGGGGGCCCGAGAACCGGGGAGCTGTTTTTT. It encodes CASSLNGPGGPRTGELFF.

This chain uses TRBV3-1 (or the pseudogene TRBV3-2) with TRBJ1-6; possible D gene TRBD1, 6 bases. The length of the CDR3 is 11 residues. The germline V and J ends were trimmed by 5 bases and 18 bases, with 14 bases remaining between them. CDR1 and CDR2 (germline): LGHDT, YNNKEL (reference sequence). CDR3 in DNA: TGTGCCAGCAGCGACGGGGGGGGCTCCCACTTT. Translated: CASSDGGGSHF.

The V call is TRBV10-3, the J call TRBJ2-3; a possible D gene is TRBD2 (5 bases). Germline CDR1 reads ENHRY; CDR2 reads SYGVKD. The CDR3 covers 13 residues. Deletions cut 4 bases from V and 5 bases from J, with 10 bases between. This CDR3 is CAISGLAVDTQYF. CDR3 nucleotides: TGTGCCATCAGTGGGCTAGCTGTAGATACGCAGTATTTT.

This clone has just a few counts. The chain employs TRBV5-4 and TRBJ2-3; TRBD1 aligns across 7 bases. V was pared by 4 bases and J by 2 bases, with 7 bases of the junction left unmatched. This CDR3 is 15 amino acids long. Germline V CDR1 and CDR2: SGHNT, YYREEE (reference sequence). CDR3 in DNA: TGTGCCAGCAGCCCAAGACAGGGATACACAGATACGCAGTATTTT. This gives the protein CASSPRQGYTDTQYF.

The chain employs TRBV11-2 and TRBJ1-1, with D tentatively TRBD1 (5 bases). CDR1 SGHAT and CDR2 FQNNGV come from the germline V gene. This CDR3 contains 14 residues. V lost 0 bases and J lost 4, with 9 bases in between. DNA of the CDR3: TGTGCCAGCAGCTTAGATCTGCAGGGCACTGAAGCTTTCTTT. Translated: CASSLDLQGTEAFF.

This clone was recorded a few times. The chain links TRBV6-5 to TRBJ1-4, with D possibly TRBD1 on 5 matching bases. Germline V gene sequence: CDR1 MNHEY, CDR2 SVGAGI. The CDR3 totals 15 residues. Trimming removed 0 bases from V and 6 bases from J, with 11 bases in between. In nucleotides, the CDR3 is TGTGCCAGCAGTTACTCCTTCGGGGGGGATGAAAAACTGTTTTTT. Amino acids: CASSYSFGGDEKLFF.

This clone was seen more than once but under ten times. The chain recombines TRBV9 with TRBJ1-2; unclear D gene. Per germline, CDR1 SGDLS and CDR2 YYNGEE. This CDR3 contains 15 residues. V shed 1 base and J shed 0 bases, with 10 bases lying between them. The CDR3, as DNA: TGTGCCAGCAGCGTATCGGCGGAAGCTAACTATGGCTACACCTTC. This translates into CASSVSAEANYGYTF.

This chain uses TRBV5-5 with TRBJ2-7; a weak D match, TRBD1 (5 bases). V shed 2 bases and J shed 3 bases, with 12 bases lying between them. CDR3 length: 14 amino acids. Germline-derived CDR1 and CDR2 are SGHKS and YYEKEE (reference sequence). The CDR3 is CASSFGQGRYEQYF. CDR3 DNA: TGTGCCAGCAGCTTTGGGCAGGGTCGCTACGAGCAGTACTTC.

V usage is TRBV7-2 and J usage is TRBJ2-6, with no clear D. This CDR3 is 13 amino acids long. Trimming left V 3 bases short and J 4 bases short, with 4 bases between. The germline gives CDR1 SGHTA, CDR2 FQGNSA. DNA of the CDR3: TGTGCCAGCAGCTTCTACGGGGCCAACGTCCTGACTTTC. Protein: CASSFYGANVLTF.

The gene calls are TRBV6-5 and TRBJ2-7; 7 bases are shared with TRBD1. Per germline, CDR1 MNHEY and CDR2 SVGAGI. V lost 7 bases and J lost 2; bases outside the gene matches: 8. The length of the CDR3 is 14 residues. In DNA, the CDR3 is TGTGCCAGCATCGTCGGGCAGGGGGCCTACGAGCAGTACTTC. Amino acids: CASIVGQGAYEQYF.